Below, 27 T cell receptor beta chains from the same sample are listed, as sequenced in a study of OX40 agonist ivuxolimab in advanced cancers. Assay: immunoSEQ multiplex PCR; the TCRdb copy retains only in-frame clones and omits some. The sample has around 60,000 clones, more than 85% seen once. The starting material was CD4+ or CD8+ T cells sorted from blood, obtained in a trial of the OX40 agonist ivuxolimab. The receptor source for this set is an adult with an advanced solid tumor such as melanoma, head and neck, liver or kidney cancer.

V usage is TRBV4-2 and J usage is TRBJ1-5; D unresolved. Deletions cut 0 bases from V and 7 bases from J, with 10 bases between. The CDR3 has 14 residues. Germline loops: CDR1 LGHNA, CDR2 YNFKEQ. The CDR3 DNA is TGTGCCAGCAGCCAAGAGGTAGTAGGACAGCCCCAGCATTTT. This codes for CASSQEVVGQPQHF.

The table lists this clone with a count of one. The V call is TRBV11-3, the J call TRBJ2-1; 13 nucleotides agree with TRBD2. This CDR3 comprises 19 residues. V was clipped by 7 bases and J by 8 bases; unmatched bases: 20. Germline CDR1 is SGHNT and CDR2 is YENEEA. CDR3 sequence (DNA): TGTGCCAGCAATTTAAACTCCCTAACTAGCGGGAGGGCCGGCGATGAGCAGTTCTTC. Translation gives CASNLNSLTSGRAGDEQFF.

The chain is built from TRBV7-9 and TRBJ1-1; 8 nucleotides agree with TRBD1. Germline CDR1 reads SEHNR; CDR2 reads FQNEAQ (reference sequence). The V segment lost 0 bases and the J segment 0 bases; nucleotides outside the gene matches: 0. The CDR3 covers 15 residues. This chain's CDR3 is CASSLARGLNTEAFF. The CDR3 DNA is TGTGCCAGCAGCTTAGCCAGGGGGCTGAACACTGAAGCTTTCTTT.

The chain recombines TRBV4-2 with TRBJ1-5, with unresolved D. Germline lookup yields CDR1 LGHNA and CDR2 YNFKEQ. The CDR3 consists of 19 residues. The V and J ends lost 2 bases and 1 base respectively, with 21 bases between them. Here the CDR3 reads CASSQSLFPGQGSNQPQHF. Written as DNA, the CDR3 is TGTGCCAGCAGCCAATCTCTGTTTCCTGGGCAAGGCAGCAATCAGCCCCAGCATTTT.

As concerns this clone: Other nucleotide sequences from this sample produce the same CDR3. The chain employs TRBV6-6 and TRBJ2-1; weak D call: TRBD2 (6 bases). CDR3 length: 13 amino acids. The germline V and J ends were trimmed by 9 bases and 8 bases, with 17 bases remaining between them. CDR1 is MNHNY and CDR2 is SVGAGI in the germline V gene (reference sequence). CDR3 region: CASSLTSFDEQFF. The CDR3 DNA reads TGTGCCAGTAGCCTGACTAGTTTCGATGAGCAGTTCTTC.

The chain carries TRBV7-6 and TRBJ2-7; perhaps TRBD2 as D (5 bases). Between the trimmed V and J ends, which lost 5 bases and 4 bases, there was a span of 15 bases. This CDR3 region has 14 residues. Germline CDR1 is SGHVS and CDR2 is FNYEAQ. CDR3: CASSTKGAGYEQYF. The CDR3 DNA is TGTGCCAGCAGCACAAAAGGTGCGGGTTACGAGCAGTACTTC.

The rearrangement links TRBV28 to TRBJ1-2; TRBD1 aligns across 8 bases. The CDR3 runs to 17 residues. The germline V gene has CDR1 MDHEN and CDR2 SYDVKM. V lost 6 bases to trimming and J lost 3 bases; unmatched junction nucleotides: 15. The CDR3 loop is CASRLTRSTGEHYGYTF. The DNA of the CDR3 is TGTGCCAGCAGGCTGACTAGATCGACAGGGGAGCACTATGGCTACACCTTC.

This chain links TRBV6-1 with TRBJ2-7, with D hard to call. Germline V gene data show CDR1 as MNHNS and CDR2 as SASEGT. The V end was cut by 3 bases, the J end by 4 bases, with 10 bases between. CDR3 length: 13 amino acids. CDR3 loop: CASSDGATYEQYF. The CDR3 DNA reads TGTGCCAGCAGTGACGGAGCGACTTACGAGCAGTACTTC.

This clone showed up just once. The chain joins TRBV13 to TRBJ2-1; 10 bases map to TRBD2. Unmatched junction bases numbered 5, after V lost 5 bases and J lost 4 bases. Germline V gene sequence: CDR1 PRHDT, CDR2 FYEKMQ (reference sequence). This CDR3 is built from 15 residues. The CDR3 DNA reads as TGTGCCAGCAGCAAAAGCGGGAGGGCTTACAATGAGCAGTTCTTC. Encoded protein: CASSKSGRAYNEQFF.

The chain combines TRBV5-1 with TRBJ1-5; D is possibly TRBD1 (5 bases). With 1 base removed from V and 3 bases from J, the gap between germline ends came to 11 bases. Germline CDR1 and CDR2: SGHRS and YFSETQ. The length of the CDR3 is 15 residues. The CDR3 region is CASSLSDSVNQPQHF. The DNA for the CDR3 is TGCGCCAGCAGCTTGTCCGACAGCGTCAATCAGCCCCAGCATTTT.

To note about this clone: Other DNA sequences in the same sample also yield this CDR3. The chain uses TRBV11-2 and TRBJ1-2; D unclear. With 0 bases removed from V and 0 bases from J, the gap between germline ends came to 5 bases. The length of the CDR3 is 14 residues. Germline V gene sequence: CDR1 SGHAT, CDR2 FQNNGV. CDR3 protein: CASSLERSNYGYTF. The CDR3 DNA sequence: TGTGCCAGCAGCTTAGAAAGGTCTAACTATGGCTACACCTTC.

The chain uses TRBV28 and TRBJ1-2, with D perhaps TRBD1 (6 bases). This CDR3 comprises 16 residues. Germline V gives CDR1 MDHEN, CDR2 SYDVKM. The ends were cut back, 8 bases at V and 11 bases at J, with 30 bases in the middle. CDR3 DNA: TGTGCCAGCTGTACAGGGTTGGGTCCGTGGGGTAGGATGTACACCTTC. Protein product: CASCTGLGPWGRMYTF.

The sample holds one count of this clone. V usage is TRBV7-9 and J usage is TRBJ1-1; D gene ambiguous. Germline assignment: CDR1 SEHNR and CDR2 FQNEAQ (reference sequence). Trimming removed 1 base at V and 1 base at J, with 4 bases between. The CDR3 spans 13 residues. Here the CDR3 reads CASSLGRNTEAFF. DNA for the CDR3: TGTGCCAGCAGCTTAGGGCGGAACACTGAAGCTTTCTTT.

A few counts support this clone. This chain joins TRBV27 and TRBJ1-5, with TRBD1 matching 9 bases. Germline CDR1 and CDR2: MNHEY and SMNVEV (reference sequence). The CDR3 runs to 14 residues. The V gene end was trimmed by 5 bases and the J gene end by 5 bases; junction bases not matched to a gene: 4. CDR3 nucleotides: TGTGCCAGCAGTCTGGACAGGGGTTATCAGCCCCAGCATTTT. It yields the protein CASSLDRGYQPQHF.

V usage is TRBV7-9 and J usage is TRBJ2-7; D may be TRBD1 or TRBD2 (5 bases each). Germline CDR1 is SEHNR and CDR2 is FQNEAQ (reference sequence). The CDR3 has 12 residues. V lost 1 base and J lost 7, with 8 bases in between. CDR3 nucleotides: TGTGCCAGCAGCTTAGGTGGGGGAGAGCAGTACTTC. It is translated as CASSLGGGEQYF.

The CDR3, as DNA: TGTGCCAGCAGCTTAGTTCGTTCTACTCTCTACGAGCAGTACTTC. Translation: CASSLVRSTLYEQYF. This chain uses TRBV11-2 with TRBJ2-7; D call uncertain. Germline V gene sequence: CDR1 SGHAT, CDR2 FQNNGV. CDR3 size: 15 residues. V was pared by 1 base and J by 3 bases, with 13 bases between.

The chain uses TRBV7-9 and TRBJ2-5; D remains unclear. The germline V gene encodes CDR1 SEHNR and CDR2 FQNEAQ (reference sequence). Trimming pared 3 bases from V and 3 bases from J, leaving 5 bases between. The CDR3 runs to 12 residues. CDR3 residues: CASSFLKETQYF. DNA of the CDR3: TGTGCCAGCAGCTTCCTAAAAGAGACCCAGTACTTC.

The chain couples TRBV4-1 to TRBJ2-7; 9 bases fit TRBD1. Germline V gene data show CDR1 as MGHRA and CDR2 as YSYEKL. The CDR3 is made up of 15 amino acids. V lost 5 bases to trimming and J lost 4 bases; unmatched junction nucleotides: 9. In nucleotides, the CDR3 is TGCGCCAGCAGCTACCCGGGACAGGGAACATACGAGCAGTACTTC. Its protein product is CASSYPGQGTYEQYF.

The chain couples TRBV9 to TRBJ2-3, with 7 bases lining up with TRBD2. CDR3 size: 15 residues. Germline values: CDR1 SGDLS, CDR2 YYNGEE. V lost 6 bases to trimming and J lost 2 bases; unmatched junction nucleotides: 9. The CDR3 nucleotides read TGTGCCAGCACCCGCGAGGCGGGGGTCACAGATACGCAGTATTTT. It codes for CASTREAGVTDTQYF.

The rearrangement links TRBV7-9 to TRBJ2-3, with D possibly TRBD2 on 5 matching bases. V was cut by 1 base and J by 2 bases, with 16 bases left in between. The CDR3 has 17 residues. In germline, CDR1 is SEHNR, CDR2 FQNEAQ (reference sequence). As DNA, the CDR3 is TGTGCCAGCAGCTTAGTTATAGGTGGGAGCGCCACAGATACGCAGTATTTT. This gives the protein CASSLVIGGSATDTQYF.

The rearrangement links TRBV7-9 to TRBJ2-5; no definite D call. The CDR3 totals 14 residues. Germline V gene data show CDR1 as SEHNR and CDR2 as FQNEAQ (reference sequence). V was shortened by 3 bases and J by 1 base, with 9 bases between the two germline ends. The CDR3 here is CASSFSRPQETQYF. CDR3 DNA: TGTGCCAGCAGCTTCTCGAGACCCCAAGAGACCCAGTACTTC.

This chain uses TRBV7-9 with TRBJ2-7; possible D gene TRBD1, 6 bases. The CDR3 totals 14 residues. V lost 1 base and J 3 bases, leaving 10 bases between the germline ends. The germline V gene has CDR1 SEHNR and CDR2 FQNEAQ (reference sequence). CDR3 nucleotide sequence: TGTGCCAGCAGCTTAGTGGGACAAAACTACGAGCAGTACTTC. Protein sequence: CASSLVGQNYEQYF.

This chain joins TRBV4-1 and TRBJ1-1; D is uncertain. The V end was cut by 0 bases, the J end by 7 bases, with 9 bases between. The CDR3 has 13 residues. The germline gives CDR1 MGHRA, CDR2 YSYEKL. The CDR3 bases are TGCGCCAGCAGCCAAGATTTTATCCTTGAAGCTTTCTTT. This encodes CASSQDFILEAFF.

This chain's CDR3 is CASSPSLGIIYEQYF. CDR3 in DNA: TGTGCCAGCAGTCCAAGTCTAGGGATTATCTACGAGCAGTACTTC. J is TRBJ2-7 and V is TRBV6-5; D uncertain. Trimming left V 5 bases short and J 3 bases short, with 17 bases between. This CDR3 comprises 15 residues. The V gene's germline CDR1 is MNHEY and CDR2 SVGAGI.

The DNA of the CDR3 is TGTGCCAGCACTACAACGGACGGGGAGTTCTTC. Amino acids: CASTTTDGEFF. The chain joins TRBV6-1 to TRBJ2-1; TRBD2 is a possible D gene (5 bases). The CDR3 extends over 11 amino acids. V lost 7 bases, J lost 14 bases, and 15 bases lay in between. From germline, CDR1 is MNHNS and CDR2 SASEGT.

The chain links TRBV5-5 to TRBJ2-5; D tentatively reads TRBD1 or TRBD2 (5 bases each). Trimming cost V 6 bases and J 3 bases, with 18 bases left between them. The CDR3 consists of 15 residues. Germline lookup yields CDR1 SGHKS and CDR2 YYEKEE (reference sequence). The CDR3 here is CASNSLRDPEETQYF. CDR3 nucleotides: TGTGCCAGCAACTCACTCCGGGACCCTGAAGAGACCCAGTACTTC.

This rearrangement joins TRBV4-1 to TRBJ2-7; 11 positions match TRBD1. Germline CDR1 and CDR2: MGHRA and YSYEKL. V was clipped by 0 bases and J by 4 bases; unmatched bases: 5. The CDR3 contains 16 residues. The CDR3 here is CASSQEFGTGGYEQYF. The DNA for the CDR3 is TGCGCCAGCAGCCAAGAATTCGGGACAGGGGGTTACGAGCAGTACTTC.